This is a list of T cell receptor beta chains from one sample in a study of post-analysis software for immune sequencing data. One entry per CDR3 protein, called by TCRdb with MiXCR from the PCR reads. The sample comprises over 250,000 distinct CDR3 sequences, around 34% of which are singletons, and 4% to 5.5% rests with the top ten. Sequences were obtained from blood. The receptor source for this set is a girl between 10 and 17 years old with multiple sclerosis. The CDR3 runs from the conserved cysteine through the conserved F or W. A D gene is named only where the DNA matches it firmly. Size is stated for part of the rows, as once, few or many counts, or as a class when the clone is expanded.

V,J,D,size,DNA,CDR3
TRBV4-3,TRBJ2-1,.,.,TGCGCCAGCAGCGAAATGGTACAGGGTAAAAATGAGCAGTTCTTC,CASSEMVQGKNEQFF
TRBV7-9,TRBJ1-2,.,.,TGTGCCAGCAGCCACGACTCTCCCGAGAGGAGTGGCTACACCTTC,CASSHDSPERSGYTF
TRBV15,TRBJ2-7,TRBD1,.,TGTGCCACCAGCAGAGCTGGACAGGTGTTCTCCTACGAGCAGTACTTC,CATSRAGQVFSYEQYF
TRBV7-2,TRBJ2-6,TRBD2,many,TGTGCCAGCAGCTTAGTGGGACTAGCGGGTCCCTCTGGGGCCAACGTCCTGACTTTC,CASSLVGLAGPSGANVLTF
TRBV6-1,TRBJ2-7,.,many,TGTGCCAGCAGTGTGGGGGAGGCAGGAGGAGACGAGCAGTACTTC,CASSVGEAGGDEQYF
TRBV11-2,TRBJ1-6,.,many,TGTGCCAGCACCCCATTCGGGCAGGCCCTTAGTTCACCCCTCCACTTT,CASTPFGQALSSPLHF
TRBV5-1,TRBJ2-5,TRBD1,.,TGCGCCAGCAGCATAGGGGACAGGGAACACCAAGAGACCCAGTACTTC,CASSIGDREHQETQYF
TRBV12-3/TRBV12-4,TRBJ1-5,.,many,TGTGCCAGCAGTTTCAGGAGCCTGGTTGACCAGCCCCAGCATTTT,CASSFRSLVDQPQHF
TRBV7-6,TRBJ2-5,.,many,TGTGCCAGCAGCTCCAGGGGGGCCCAAGAGACCCAGTACTTC,CASSSRGAQETQYF
TRBV20-1,TRBJ2-6,TRBD1,many,TGCAGTGCTAGGGGACAGGGTTACTCTGGGGCCAACGTCCTGACTTTC,CSARGQGYSGANVLTF
TRBV7-9,TRBJ1-4,.,.,TGTGCCAGCAGCTTATTCGTAAATGAAAAACTGTTTTTT,CASSLFVNEKLFF
TRBV27,TRBJ2-1,.,many,TGTGCCAGCAGACTCAGGGGTGGTGAGCAGTTCTTC,CASRLRGGEQFF
TRBV5-1,TRBJ2-2,TRBD2,.,TGCGCCAGCACCACCGGACTAGCGGGCTCTTCGGTATGGGAGCTGTGTTTT,CASTTGLAGSSVWELCF
TRBV20-1,TRBJ2-6,.,.,TGCAGTGCTAGGCATCTCAGTGGGGCCAACGTCCTGACTTTC,CSARHLSGANVLTF
TRBV29-1,TRBJ2-1,.,many,TGCAGCGTCGATGGAGCGGCTTCCTACAATGAGCAGTTCTTC,CSVDGAASYNEQFF
TRBV2,TRBJ2-1,.,few,TGTGCCAGCAGTGGGTCCTTAGGAGGGGGCTACCATGAGCAGTTCTTC,CASSGSLGGGYHEQFF
TRBV10-2,TRBJ2-7,TRBD1,.,TGCGCCAGCAGTGACTCGGGACAGGGGTACGAGCAGTACTTC,CASSDSGQGYEQYF